The 3 T cell receptor beta chains reported below all come from one sample, sequenced in a study of shared clonotypes between healthy human individuals. Assay: immunoSEQ multiplex PCR; the TCRdb copy retains only in-frame clones and omits some. The sample has approximately 1,500,000 clones; 95% to 99% are singletons. The specimen was naive CD4+ T cells sorted from blood. The subset was: CD45RA+ positively selected. The receptors were sampled from a man between 25 and 39 years old in good health.

The chain employs TRBV5-1 and TRBJ1-4; 11 bases are a match to TRBD1. Per the germline V gene, CDR1 is SGHRS and CDR2 is YFSETQ. The CDR3 spans 17 residues. The V and J ends lost 1 base and 1 base, in that order; junction bases with no gene match: 3. The CDR3 sequence is CASSLFGTGGTNEKLFF. The CDR3 DNA sequence: TGCGCCAGCAGCTTGTTCGGGACAGGGGGAACTAATGAAAAACTGTTTTTT.

The rearrangement joins TRBV7-8 to TRBJ2-7, with TRBD2 matching over 13 bases. Germline V gene lookup returns CDR1 SGHVS and CDR2 FQNEAQ. The CDR3 loop spans 18 amino acids. V shed 3 bases and J 0 bases; nucleotides not matched to a gene: 8. In DNA form, the CDR3 reads TGTGCCAGCAGCTTCACCGTGACTAGCGGGAGGAGCTCCTACGAGCAGTACTTC. This sequence encodes CASSFTVTSGRSSYEQYF.

The chain has TRBV6-1 and TRBJ2-3, with D maybe TRBD2 (7 bases). Trimming took 4 bases from V and 2 from J, leaving 22 bases between them. In germline, CDR1 is MNHNS, CDR2 SASEGT. The CDR3 is 18 amino acids. The CDR3 coding sequence is TGTGCCAGCAGTGGACTGAGGGGGGGGCAACAGGACACAGATACGCAGTATTTT. It yields the protein CASSGLRGGQQDTDTQYF.